Below are 2 T cell receptor beta chains sequenced from a single sample in a study of beta chain features in type 1 diabetes. As every portion of the isolated RNA was reverse transcribed, the sequencing read expressed TCRB transcripts. Method: immunoSEQ multiplex PCR; TCRdb's copy keeps in-frame clones and lacks some. There are roughly 120,000 clones in the sample; approximately 37% occur only once, and roughly 0.059% lies in the top ten. The sample taken for sequencing was stem cell memory CD4+ T cells from blood. These receptors all stem from a woman aged 18-35 years in good health.

This clone has more than one count but fewer than ten. Relative to the germline gene, one junction end is altered; a read error may explain this. V is TRBV2 and J is TRBJ2-1; 7 bases align to TRBD2. The germline gives CDR1 SNHLY, CDR2 FYNNEI. This CDR3 is 12 amino acids long. The CDR3 bases are TGTGCCAGCCGAATATCGGGAGGTCGGGAGGTCTTC. This encodes CASRISGGREVF.

CDR3 coding DNA: TGCGCCAGCAGCTTACCCGGACAGGGGTCCTACAATGAGCAGTTCTTC. It encodes CASSLPGQGSYNEQFF. This chain uses TRBV5-1 with TRBJ2-1; TRBD1 matches 9 bases. The CDR3 loop spans 16 amino acids. Germline trimming cut 2 bases from V and 1 base from J; bases unmatched to any gene: 4. Germline lookup yields CDR1 SGHRS and CDR2 YFSETQ.